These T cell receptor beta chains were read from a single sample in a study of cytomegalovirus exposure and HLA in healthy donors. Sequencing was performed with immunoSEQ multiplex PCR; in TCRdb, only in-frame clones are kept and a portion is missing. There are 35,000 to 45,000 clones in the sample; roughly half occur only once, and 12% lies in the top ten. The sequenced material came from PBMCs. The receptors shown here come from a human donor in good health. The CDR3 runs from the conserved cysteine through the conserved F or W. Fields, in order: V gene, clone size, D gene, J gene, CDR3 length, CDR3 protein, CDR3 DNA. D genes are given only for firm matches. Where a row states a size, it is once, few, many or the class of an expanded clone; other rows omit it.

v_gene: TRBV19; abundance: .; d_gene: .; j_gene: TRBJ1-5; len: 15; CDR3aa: CASGRGTTRTQPQHF; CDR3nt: TGTGCCAGTGGACGAGGGACAACCCGAACACAGCCCCAGCATTTT
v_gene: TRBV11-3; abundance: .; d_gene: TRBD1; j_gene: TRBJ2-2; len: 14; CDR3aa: CASSRTGVPGELFF; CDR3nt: TGTGCCAGCAGCCGTACAGGGGTACCCGGGGAGCTGTTTTTT
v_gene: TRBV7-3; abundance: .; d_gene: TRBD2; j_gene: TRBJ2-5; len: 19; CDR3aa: CASSLQPSGSGGVEETQYF; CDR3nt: TGTGCCAGCAGCTTACAGCCTAGCGGGAGTGGGGGGGTCGAGGAGACCCAGTACTTC
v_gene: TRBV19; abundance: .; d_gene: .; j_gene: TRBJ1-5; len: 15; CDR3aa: CASSIDPRGHQPQHF; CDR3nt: TGTGCCAGTAGTATAGACCCCCGTGGGCATCAGCCCCAGCATTTT
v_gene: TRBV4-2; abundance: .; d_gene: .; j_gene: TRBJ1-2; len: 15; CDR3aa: CASSQAGKEVYGYTF; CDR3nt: TGTGCCAGCAGCCAAGCCGGGAAGGAAGTCTATGGCTACACCTTC
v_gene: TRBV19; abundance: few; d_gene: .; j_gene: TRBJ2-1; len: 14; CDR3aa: CASSRSGTNNEQFF; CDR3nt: TGTGCCAGTAGTAGATCCGGGACAAACAATGAGCAGTTCTTC
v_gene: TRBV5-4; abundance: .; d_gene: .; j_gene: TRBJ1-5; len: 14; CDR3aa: CASSQWRGYQPQHF; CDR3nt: TGCGCCAGCAGCCAGTGGAGGGGATATCAGCCCCAGCATTTT
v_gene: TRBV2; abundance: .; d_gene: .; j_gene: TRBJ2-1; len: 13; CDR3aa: CASGRGGLGGQFF; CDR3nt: TGTGCCAGCGGAAGAGGAGGGCTGGGTGGGCAGTTCTTC
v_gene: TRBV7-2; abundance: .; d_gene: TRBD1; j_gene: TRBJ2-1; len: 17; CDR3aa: CASSLGSTGVRYNEQFF; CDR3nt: TGTGCCAGCAGCTTAGGCTCGACAGGGGTGCGATACAATGAGCAGTTCTTC
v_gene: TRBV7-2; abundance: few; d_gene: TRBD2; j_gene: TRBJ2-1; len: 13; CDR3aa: CASSSGGHGEQFF; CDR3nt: TGTGCCAGCAGCTCGGGGGGGCACGGTGAGCAGTTCTTC
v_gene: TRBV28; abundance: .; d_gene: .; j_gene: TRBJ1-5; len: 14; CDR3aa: CASSFRGFYQPQHF; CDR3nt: TGTGCCAGCAGTTTCAGAGGGTTCTATCAGCCCCAGCATTTT
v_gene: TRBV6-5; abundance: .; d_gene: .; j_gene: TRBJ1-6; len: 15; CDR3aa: CASSYSRRDNSPLHF; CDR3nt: TGTGCCAGCAGTTACTCGAGACGGGATAATTCACCCCTCCACTTT
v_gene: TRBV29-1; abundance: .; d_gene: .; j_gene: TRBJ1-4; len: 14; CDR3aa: CSVASGKLNEKLFF; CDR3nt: TGCAGCGTAGCATCCGGGAAGCTTAATGAAAAACTGTTTTTT
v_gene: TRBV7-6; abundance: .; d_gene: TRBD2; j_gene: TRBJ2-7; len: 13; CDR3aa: CASSSSGVTEQYF; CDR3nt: TGTGCCAGCAGCTCAAGCGGGGTTACCGAGCAGTACTTC
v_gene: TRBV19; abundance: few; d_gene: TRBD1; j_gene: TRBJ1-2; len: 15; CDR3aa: CASSPGTGGRYGYTF; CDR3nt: TGTGCCAGTAGTCCCGGGACAGGGGGTCGGTATGGCTACACCTTC
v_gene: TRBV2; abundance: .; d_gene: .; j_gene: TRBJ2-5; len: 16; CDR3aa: CASRDSRTVPQETQYF; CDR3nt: TGTGCCAGCAGAGATTCCCGGACTGTCCCCCAAGAGACCCAGTACTTC
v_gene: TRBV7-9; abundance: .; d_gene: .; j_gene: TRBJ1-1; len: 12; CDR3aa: CATEVAAEGAFF; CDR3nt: TGTGCGACGGAAGTCGCGGCGGAAGGAGCTTTCTTT
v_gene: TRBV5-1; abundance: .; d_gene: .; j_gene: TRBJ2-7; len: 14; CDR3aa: CASSPSSVVSEQYF; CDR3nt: TGCGCCAGCAGCCCCTCGAGTGTCGTTTCGGAGCAGTACTTC
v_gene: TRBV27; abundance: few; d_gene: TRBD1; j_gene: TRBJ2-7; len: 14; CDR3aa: CASTRTGGWYEQYF; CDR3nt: TGTGCCAGCACCAGGACAGGGGGCTGGTACGAGCAGTACTTC
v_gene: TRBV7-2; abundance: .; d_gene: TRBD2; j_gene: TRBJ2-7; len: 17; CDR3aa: CASSQDGRSRGAYEQYF; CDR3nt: TGTGCCAGCAGCCAAGATGGGCGGTCGCGGGGGGCCTACGAGCAGTACTTC
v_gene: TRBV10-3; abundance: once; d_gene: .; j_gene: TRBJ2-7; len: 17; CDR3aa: CAISDPGGRLSAYEQYF; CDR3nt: TGTGCCATCAGTGACCCAGGGGGGAGACTATCCGCCTACGAGCAGTACTTC
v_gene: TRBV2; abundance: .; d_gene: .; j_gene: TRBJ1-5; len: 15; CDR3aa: CASQKLGGRHQPQHF; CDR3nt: TGTGCCAGTCAGAAACTTGGCGGGCGGCATCAGCCCCAGCATTTT
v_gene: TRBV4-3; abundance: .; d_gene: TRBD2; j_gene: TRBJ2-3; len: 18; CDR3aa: CASSQTRTSGLDSDTQYF; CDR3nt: TGCGCCAGCAGCCAGACTAGGACTAGCGGATTAGATTCGGATACGCAGTATTTT
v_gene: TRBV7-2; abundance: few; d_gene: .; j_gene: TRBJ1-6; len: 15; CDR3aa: CASSLGGPVGSPLHF; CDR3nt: TGTGCCAGCAGCTTAGGAGGGCCAGTAGGTTCACCCCTCCACTTT
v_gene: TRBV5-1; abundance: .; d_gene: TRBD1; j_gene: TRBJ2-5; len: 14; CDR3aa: CASSLTGGRETQYF; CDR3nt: TGCGCCAGCAGCTTAACAGGGGGCAGGGAGACCCAGTACTTC
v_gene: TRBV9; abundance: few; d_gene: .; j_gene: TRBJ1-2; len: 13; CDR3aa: CASSVLQGNGYTF; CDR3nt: TGTGCCAGCAGCGTTCTCCAGGGGAACGGCTACACCTTC
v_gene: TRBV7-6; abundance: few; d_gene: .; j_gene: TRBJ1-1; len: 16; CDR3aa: CASSQGGLGGHTEAFF; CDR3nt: TGTGCCAGCAGCCAAGGAGGGTTGGGAGGTCACACTGAAGCTTTCTTT
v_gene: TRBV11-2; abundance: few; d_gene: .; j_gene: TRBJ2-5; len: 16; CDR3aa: CASSRRPGVAQETQYF; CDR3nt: TGTGCCAGCAGCCGTAGACCAGGGGTGGCCCAAGAGACCCAGTACTTC
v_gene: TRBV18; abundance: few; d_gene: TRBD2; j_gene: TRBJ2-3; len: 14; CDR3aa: CASSELAGTDTQYF; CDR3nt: TGTGCCAGCTCAGAACTAGCGGGCACAGATACGCAGTATTTT
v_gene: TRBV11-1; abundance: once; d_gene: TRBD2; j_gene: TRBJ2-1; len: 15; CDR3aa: CATTPTGGFYNEQFF; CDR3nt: TGTGCCACCACCCCTACGGGGGGGTTTTACAATGAGCAGTTCTTC
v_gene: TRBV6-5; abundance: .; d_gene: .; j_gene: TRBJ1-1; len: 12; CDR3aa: CASMDRNTEAFF; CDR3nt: TGTGCCAGCATGGACAGGAACACTGAAGCTTTCTTT
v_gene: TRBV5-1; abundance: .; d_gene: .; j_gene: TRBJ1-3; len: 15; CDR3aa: CASSPGENSGNTIYF; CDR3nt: TGCGCCAGCAGCCCGGGAGAGAACTCTGGAAACACCATATATTTT
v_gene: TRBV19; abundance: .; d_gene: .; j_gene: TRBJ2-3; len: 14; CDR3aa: CASSLGAGADTQYF; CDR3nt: TGTGCCAGTAGTCTGGGGGCAGGGGCAGATACGCAGTATTTT
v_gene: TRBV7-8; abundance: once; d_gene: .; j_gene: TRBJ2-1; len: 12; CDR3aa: CASGLPDNEQFF; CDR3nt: TGTGCCAGCGGACTACCAGACAATGAGCAGTTCTTC
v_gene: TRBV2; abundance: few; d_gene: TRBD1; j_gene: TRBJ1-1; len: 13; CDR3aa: CASRGDRAAEAFF; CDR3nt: TGTGCCAGCAGAGGAGACAGGGCCGCGGAAGCTTTCTTT
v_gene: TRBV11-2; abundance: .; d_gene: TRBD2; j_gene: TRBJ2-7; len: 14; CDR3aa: CASSPQGLVSEQYF; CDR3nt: TGTGCCAGCAGCCCCCAGGGACTAGTCTCCGAGCAGTACTTC
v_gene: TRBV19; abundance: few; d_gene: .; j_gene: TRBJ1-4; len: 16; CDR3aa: CASSMGRDTTNEKLFF; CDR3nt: TGTGCCAGTAGTATGGGCCGGGACACTACTAATGAAAAACTGTTTTTT
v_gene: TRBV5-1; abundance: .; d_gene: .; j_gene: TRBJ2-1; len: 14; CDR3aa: CASSLGDLYNEQFF; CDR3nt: TGCGCCAGCAGCTTAGGAGACCTATACAATGAGCAGTTCTTC
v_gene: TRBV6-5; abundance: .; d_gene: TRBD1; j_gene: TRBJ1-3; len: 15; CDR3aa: CASSIHRGSGNTIYF; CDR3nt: TGTGCCAGCAGTATCCACAGGGGCTCAGGAAACACCATATATTTT
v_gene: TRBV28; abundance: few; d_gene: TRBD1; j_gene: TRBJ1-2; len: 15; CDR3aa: CASSSPGGVGYGYTF; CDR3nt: TGTGCCAGCAGTTCCCCAGGGGGCGTAGGCTATGGCTACACCTTC
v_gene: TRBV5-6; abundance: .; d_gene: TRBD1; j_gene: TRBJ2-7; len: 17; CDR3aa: CASSLRAGTGRPYEQYF; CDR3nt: TGTGCCAGCAGCTTGCGCGCCGGGACAGGAAGACCCTACGAGCAGTACTTC
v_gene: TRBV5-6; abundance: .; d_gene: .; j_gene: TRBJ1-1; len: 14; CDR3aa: CASSRLTVNTEAFF; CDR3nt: TGTGCCAGCAGCCGGCTGACAGTGAACACTGAAGCTTTCTTT
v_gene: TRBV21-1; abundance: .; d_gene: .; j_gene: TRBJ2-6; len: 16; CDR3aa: CASSKWRASGANVLTF; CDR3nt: TGTGCCAGCAGCAAGTGGCGGGCTTCTGGGGCCAACGTCCTGACTTTC
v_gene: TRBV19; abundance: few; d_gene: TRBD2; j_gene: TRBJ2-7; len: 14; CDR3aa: CASSSREFQYEQYF; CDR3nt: TGTGCCAGTAGTTCGCGGGAGTTTCAGTACGAGCAGTACTTC
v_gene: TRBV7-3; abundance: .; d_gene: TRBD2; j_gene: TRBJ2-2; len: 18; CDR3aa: CASSLKAAGGPNTGELFF; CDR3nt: TGTGCCAGCAGCTTAAAAGCGGCGGGAGGGCCGAACACCGGGGAGCTGTTTTTT
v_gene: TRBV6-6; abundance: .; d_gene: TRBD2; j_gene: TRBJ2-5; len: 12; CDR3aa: CASRKAGGGQYF; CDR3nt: TGTGCCAGCAGAAAAGCGGGAGGGGGCCAGTACTTC
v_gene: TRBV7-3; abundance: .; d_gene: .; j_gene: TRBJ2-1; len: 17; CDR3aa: CASSRLALVRTYNEQFF; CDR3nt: TGTGCCAGCAGCCGCCTCGCACTAGTGCGGACCTACAATGAGCAGTTCTTC
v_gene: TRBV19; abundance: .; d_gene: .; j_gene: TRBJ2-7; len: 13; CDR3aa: CASKRQNEYEQYF; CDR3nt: TGTGCCAGTAAGAGACAGAATGAATACGAGCAGTACTTC
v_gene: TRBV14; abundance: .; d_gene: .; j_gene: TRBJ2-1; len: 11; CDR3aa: CASTVRANQFF; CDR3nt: TGTGCCAGCACTGTCAGGGCGAACCAGTTCTTC
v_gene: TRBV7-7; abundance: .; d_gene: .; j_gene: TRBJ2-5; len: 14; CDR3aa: CASSSTGRQETQYF; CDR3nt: TGTGCTAGCAGCTCAACCGGTCGGCAAGAGACCCAGTACTTC